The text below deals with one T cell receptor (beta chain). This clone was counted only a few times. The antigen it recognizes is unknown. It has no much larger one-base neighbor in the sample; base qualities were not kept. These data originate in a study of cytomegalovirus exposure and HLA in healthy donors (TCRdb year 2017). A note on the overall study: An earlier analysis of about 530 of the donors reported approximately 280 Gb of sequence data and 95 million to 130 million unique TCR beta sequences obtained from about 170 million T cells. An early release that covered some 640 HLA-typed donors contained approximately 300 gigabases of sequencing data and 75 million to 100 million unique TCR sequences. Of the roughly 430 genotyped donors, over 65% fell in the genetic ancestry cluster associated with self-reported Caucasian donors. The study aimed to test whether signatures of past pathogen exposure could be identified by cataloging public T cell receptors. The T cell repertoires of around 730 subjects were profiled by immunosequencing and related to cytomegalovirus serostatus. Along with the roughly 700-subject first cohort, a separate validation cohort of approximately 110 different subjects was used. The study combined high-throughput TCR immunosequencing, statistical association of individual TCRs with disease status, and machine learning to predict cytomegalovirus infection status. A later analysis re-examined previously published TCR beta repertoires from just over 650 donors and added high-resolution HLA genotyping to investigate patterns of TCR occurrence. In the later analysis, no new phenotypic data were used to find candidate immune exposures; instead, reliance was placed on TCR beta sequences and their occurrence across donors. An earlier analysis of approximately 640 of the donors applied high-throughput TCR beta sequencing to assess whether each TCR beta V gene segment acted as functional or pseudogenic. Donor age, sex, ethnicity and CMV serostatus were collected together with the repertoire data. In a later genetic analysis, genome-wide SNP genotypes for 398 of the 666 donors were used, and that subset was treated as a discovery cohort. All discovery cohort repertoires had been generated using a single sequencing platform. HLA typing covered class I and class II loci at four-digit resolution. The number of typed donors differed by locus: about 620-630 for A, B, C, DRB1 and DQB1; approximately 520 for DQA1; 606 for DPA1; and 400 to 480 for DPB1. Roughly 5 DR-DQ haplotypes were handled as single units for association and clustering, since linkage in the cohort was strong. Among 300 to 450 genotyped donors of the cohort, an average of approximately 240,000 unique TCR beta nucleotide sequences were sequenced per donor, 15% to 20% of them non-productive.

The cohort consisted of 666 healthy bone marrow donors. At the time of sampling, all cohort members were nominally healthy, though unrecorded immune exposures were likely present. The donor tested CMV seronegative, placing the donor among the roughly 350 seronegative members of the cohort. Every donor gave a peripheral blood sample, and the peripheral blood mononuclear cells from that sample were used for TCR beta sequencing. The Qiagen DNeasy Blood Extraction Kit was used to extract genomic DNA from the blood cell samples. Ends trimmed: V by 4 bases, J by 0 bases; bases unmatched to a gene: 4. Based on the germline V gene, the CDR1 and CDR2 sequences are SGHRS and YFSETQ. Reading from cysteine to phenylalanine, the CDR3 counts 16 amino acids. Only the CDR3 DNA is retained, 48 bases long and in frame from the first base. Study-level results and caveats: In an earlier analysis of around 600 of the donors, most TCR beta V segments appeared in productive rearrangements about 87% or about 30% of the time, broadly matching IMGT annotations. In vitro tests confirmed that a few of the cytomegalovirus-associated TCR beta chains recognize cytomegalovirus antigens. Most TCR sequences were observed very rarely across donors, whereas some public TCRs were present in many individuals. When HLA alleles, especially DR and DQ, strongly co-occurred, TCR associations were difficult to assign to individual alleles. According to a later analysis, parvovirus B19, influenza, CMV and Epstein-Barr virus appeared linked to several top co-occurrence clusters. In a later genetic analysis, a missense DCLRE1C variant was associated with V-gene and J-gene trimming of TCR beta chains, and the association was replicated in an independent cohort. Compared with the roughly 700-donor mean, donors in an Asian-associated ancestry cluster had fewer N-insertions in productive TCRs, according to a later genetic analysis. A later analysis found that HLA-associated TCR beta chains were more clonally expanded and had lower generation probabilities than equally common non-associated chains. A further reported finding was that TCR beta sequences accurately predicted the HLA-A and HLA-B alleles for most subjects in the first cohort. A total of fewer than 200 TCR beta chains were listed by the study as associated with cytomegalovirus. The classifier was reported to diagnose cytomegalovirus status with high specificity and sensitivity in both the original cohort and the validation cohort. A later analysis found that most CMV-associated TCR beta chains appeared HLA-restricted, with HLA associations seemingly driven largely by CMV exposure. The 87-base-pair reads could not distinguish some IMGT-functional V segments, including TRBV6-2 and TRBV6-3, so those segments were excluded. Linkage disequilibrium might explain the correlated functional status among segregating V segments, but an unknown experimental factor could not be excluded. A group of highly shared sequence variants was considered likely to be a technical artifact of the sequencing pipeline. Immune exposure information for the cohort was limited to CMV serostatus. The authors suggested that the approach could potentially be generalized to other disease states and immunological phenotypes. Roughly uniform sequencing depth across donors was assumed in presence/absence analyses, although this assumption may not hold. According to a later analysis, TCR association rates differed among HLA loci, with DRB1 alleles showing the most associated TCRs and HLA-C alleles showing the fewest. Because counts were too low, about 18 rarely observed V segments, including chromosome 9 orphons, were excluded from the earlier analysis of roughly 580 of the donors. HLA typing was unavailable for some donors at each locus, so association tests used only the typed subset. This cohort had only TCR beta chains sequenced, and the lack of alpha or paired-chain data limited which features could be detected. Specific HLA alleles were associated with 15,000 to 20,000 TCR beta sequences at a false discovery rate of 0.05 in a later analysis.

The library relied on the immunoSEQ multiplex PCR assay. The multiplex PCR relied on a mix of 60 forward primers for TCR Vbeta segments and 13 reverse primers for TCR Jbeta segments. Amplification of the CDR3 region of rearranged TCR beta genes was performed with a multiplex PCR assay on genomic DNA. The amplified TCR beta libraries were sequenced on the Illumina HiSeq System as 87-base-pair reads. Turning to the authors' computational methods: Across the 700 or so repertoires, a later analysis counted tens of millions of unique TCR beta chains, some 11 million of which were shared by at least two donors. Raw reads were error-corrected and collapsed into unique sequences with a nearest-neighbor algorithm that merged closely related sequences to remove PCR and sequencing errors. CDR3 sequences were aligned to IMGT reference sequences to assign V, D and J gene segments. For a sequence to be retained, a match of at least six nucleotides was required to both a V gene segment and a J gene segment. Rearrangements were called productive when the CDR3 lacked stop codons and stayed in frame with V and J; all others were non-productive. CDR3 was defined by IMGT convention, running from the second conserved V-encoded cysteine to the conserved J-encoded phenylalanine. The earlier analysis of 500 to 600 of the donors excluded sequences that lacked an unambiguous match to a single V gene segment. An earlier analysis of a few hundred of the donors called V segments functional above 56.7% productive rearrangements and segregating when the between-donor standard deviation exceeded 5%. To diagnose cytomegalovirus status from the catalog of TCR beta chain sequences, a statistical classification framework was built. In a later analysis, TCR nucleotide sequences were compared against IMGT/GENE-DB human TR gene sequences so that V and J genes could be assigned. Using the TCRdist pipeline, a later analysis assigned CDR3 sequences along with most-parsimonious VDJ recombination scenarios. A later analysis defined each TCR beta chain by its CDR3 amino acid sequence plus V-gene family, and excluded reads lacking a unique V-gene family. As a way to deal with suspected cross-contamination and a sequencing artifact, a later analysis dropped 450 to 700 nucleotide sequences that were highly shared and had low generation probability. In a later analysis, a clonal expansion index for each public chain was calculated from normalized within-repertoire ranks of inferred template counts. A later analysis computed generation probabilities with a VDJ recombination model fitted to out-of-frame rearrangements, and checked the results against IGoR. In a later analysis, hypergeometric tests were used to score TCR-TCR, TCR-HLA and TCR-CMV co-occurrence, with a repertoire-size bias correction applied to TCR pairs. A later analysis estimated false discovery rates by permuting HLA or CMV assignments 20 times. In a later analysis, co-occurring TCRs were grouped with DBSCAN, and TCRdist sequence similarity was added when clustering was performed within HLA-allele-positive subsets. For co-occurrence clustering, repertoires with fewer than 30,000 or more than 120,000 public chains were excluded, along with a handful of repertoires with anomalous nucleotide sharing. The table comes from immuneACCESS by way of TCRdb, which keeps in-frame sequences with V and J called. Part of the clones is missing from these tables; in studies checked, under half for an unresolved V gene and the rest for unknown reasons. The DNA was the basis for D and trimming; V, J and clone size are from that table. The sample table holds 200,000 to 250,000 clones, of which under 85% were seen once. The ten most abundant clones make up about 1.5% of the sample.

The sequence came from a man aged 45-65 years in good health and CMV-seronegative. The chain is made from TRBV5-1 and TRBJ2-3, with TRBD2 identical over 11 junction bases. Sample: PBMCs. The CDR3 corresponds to CASSLGLAASTDTQYF. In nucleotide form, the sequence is TGCGCCAGCAGCCTGGGACTAGCGGCAAGCACAGATACGCAGTATTTT.